What follows are 29 T cell receptor beta chains derived from one specimen sequenced in a study of cytomegalovirus exposure and HLA in healthy donors. Vbeta (60) and Jbeta (13) primers were used in the PCR. Measured with immunoSEQ multiplex PCR; TCRdb has only the in-frame clones, and not every one. The table counts 30,000 to 50,000 clones; 3% to 4% lies in the top ten. Specimen: PBMCs. The source of these receptors is a woman between 25 and 40 years old in good health and CMV-seropositive.

This sequence joins TRBV6-5 and TRBJ1-2; D is undetermined. Trimming took 5 bases from V and 0 from J, leaving 4 bases between them. The CDR3 is 12 amino acids. Germline loops: CDR1 MNHEY, CDR2 SVGAGI. As DNA, the CDR3 is TGTGCCAGCAGTCCATCTAACTATGGCTACACCTTC. Its protein product is CASSPSNYGYTF.

The rearrangement joins TRBV9 to TRBJ1-6; 10 bases are a match to TRBD1. Losses at the gene ends were 0 bases for V and 10 bases for J; bases not matched to a gene: 4. The CDR3 is 15 residues long. CDR1 and CDR2 from the germline V gene are SGDLS and YYNGEE. CDR3 protein: CASSVEGTGVSPLHF. CDR3 in DNA: TGTGCCAGCAGCGTAGAAGGGACAGGGGTATCACCCCTCCACTTT.

The V and J genes are TRBV5-1 and TRBJ2-5; maybe TRBD1 (6 bases). The CDR3 is made up of 14 amino acids. The germline V and J ends were trimmed by 4 bases and 4 bases, with 14 bases remaining between them. Germline loops: CDR1 SGHRS, CDR2 YFSETQ. The CDR3 here is CASSQTGTRETQYF. The CDR3 coding sequence is TGCGCCAGCAGCCAGACCGGGACAAGAGAGACCCAGTACTTC.

The chain carries TRBV5-4 and TRBJ2-2, with 8 bases fitting TRBD2. With V trimmed by 5 bases and J by 5 bases, 11 bases remained unmatched. Germline V gene sequence: CDR1 SGHNT, CDR2 YYREEE (reference sequence). The CDR3 has 16 residues. The CDR3, as DNA: TGTGCCAGCAGTAGGGGCGGGGGGCCCGGGACCGGGGAGCTGTTTTTT. This translates into CASSRGGGPGTGELFF.

The rearrangement uses TRBV7-8 and TRBJ1-1; 7 bases match TRBD1. This CDR3 spans 12 amino acids. J gave up 7 bases and V 5 bases, and 4 bases lay outside the gene matches. Germline CDR1 reads SGHVS; CDR2 reads FQNEAQ. This CDR3 is CASSPQGDEAFF. The CDR3, as DNA: TGTGCCAGCAGCCCCCAGGGGGATGAAGCTTTCTTT.

This chain's CDR3 is CASQDEGNTIYF. CDR3 in DNA: TGTGCCAGCCAGGATGAAGGAAACACCATATATTTT. The V gene is TRBV27, the J gene TRBJ1-3; D uncertain. V shed 8 bases and J shed 4 bases, with 9 bases lying between them. From germline, CDR1 is MNHEY and CDR2 SMNVEV (reference sequence). The CDR3 length is 12 residues.

The chain employs TRBV11-3 and TRBJ2-7; 10 bases agree with TRBD2. This CDR3 spans 19 amino acids. Germline CDR1 and CDR2: SGHNT and YENEEA. Trimming took 1 base from V and 6 from J; bases not matched to a gene: 18. This CDR3 reads CASSLGWRTSGREGAEQYF. The CDR3 coding sequence is TGTGCCAGCAGCTTAGGATGGAGGACTAGCGGTCGAGAGGGGGCCGAGCAGTACTTC.

The rearrangement links TRBV4-1 to TRBJ1-5; a possible D gene is TRBD1 (5 bases). V was clipped by 1 base and J by 4 bases, with 11 bases between them. This CDR3 spans 15 amino acids. Germline CDR1 and CDR2: MGHRA and YSYEKL. Written as DNA, the CDR3 is TGCGCCAGCAGCCAAGGAGACAGAGAAAATCAGCCCCAGCATTTT. This translates into CASSQGDRENQPQHF.

This chain links TRBV19 with TRBJ2-1; TRBD1 agrees at 8 bases. Per germline, CDR1 LNHDA and CDR2 SQIVND (reference sequence). CDR3 length: 13 residues. V lost 4 bases and J lost 12; bases outside the gene matches: 8. As DNA, the CDR3 is TGTGCCAGTAGTACAGAAGACGGGACAGGGCAGTTCTTC. It specifies CASSTEDGTGQFF.

The CDR3 DNA is TGTGCCAGCAGCTTACTCAATTCACCCCTCCACTTT. Translation: CASSLLNSPLHF. The chain employs TRBV7-9 and TRBJ1-6; D ambiguous. The CDR3 is 12 residues long. From germline, CDR1 is SEHNR and CDR2 FQNEAQ (reference sequence). The V end was cut by 2 bases, the J end by 7 bases, with 3 bases between.

This sequence joins TRBV14 and TRBJ2-7, with a tentative D call TRBD1 (6 bases). The CDR3 loop spans 16 amino acids. Germline V gene sequence: CDR1 SGHDN, CDR2 FVKESK. The V end lost 1 base, the J end lost 3 bases, and 16 bases lay between the germline ends. The CDR3 here is CASSQALSTGNYEQYF. As DNA, the CDR3 is TGTGCCAGCAGCCAAGCCCTCTCGACAGGAAACTACGAGCAGTACTTC.

The chain carries TRBV7-2 and TRBJ1-2; D is undetermined. Germline loops: CDR1 SGHTA, CDR2 FQGNSA. V was clipped by 1 base and J by 4 bases, with 7 bases between them. This CDR3 region has 13 residues. The CDR3 sequence is CASSLGFSYGYTF. In DNA, the CDR3 is TGTGCCAGCAGCTTAGGGTTTAGCTATGGCTACACCTTC.

The chain is built from TRBV5-1 and TRBJ1-3; 9 nucleotides line up with TRBD1. Per germline, CDR1 SGHRS and CDR2 YFSETQ. This CDR3 is built from 18 residues. V lost 5 bases, J lost 0 bases, and 12 bases stayed unmatched. The CDR3 spells CASRHGQGPTLSGNTIYF. The DNA of the CDR3 is TGCGCCAGCAGACACGGACAGGGGCCAACACTCTCTGGAAACACCATATATTTT.

This rearrangement joins TRBV6-5 to TRBJ2-1, with TRBD2 as a possible D gene (7 bases). The germline V gene has CDR1 MNHEY and CDR2 SVGAGI. There are 16 residues in the CDR3. V was cut by 2 bases and J by 8 bases, with 19 bases left in between. DNA for the CDR3: TGTGCCAGCAGTTACAGGGGGGGGGCCTTGTACGATGAGCAGTTCTTC. This encodes CASSYRGGALYDEQFF.

This chain links TRBV7-9 with TRBJ1-2; a weak D match, TRBD1 (5 bases). The V end lost 5 bases, the J end lost 5 bases, and 15 bases lay between the germline ends. The CDR3 spans 14 residues. The germline CDR1 and CDR2 sequences are SEHNR and FQNEAQ (reference sequence). As DNA, the CDR3 is TGTGCCAGCAGCCCCCGGACACAGACTTATGGCTACACCTTC. Amino acids: CASSPRTQTYGYTF. Supplemented by reference TRBV7-9 and TRBJ1-2, the full variable domain reads DTGVSQNPRHKITKRGQNVTFRCDPISEHNRLYWYRQTLGQGPEFLTYFQNEAQLEKSRLLSDRFSAERPKGSFSTLEIQRTEQGDSAMYLCASSPRTQTYGYTFGSGTRLTVV.

The rearrangement uses TRBV6-5 and TRBJ2-3, with 7 bases identical to TRBD1. Germline V gives CDR1 MNHEY, CDR2 SVGAGI. This CDR3 is built from 14 residues. The V segment lost 6 bases and the J segment 4 bases; nucleotides outside the gene matches: 7. Here the CDR3 DNA reads TGTGCCAGCAGGAAACAGGGGCTCGCAGATACGCAGTATTTT. This translates into CASRKQGLADTQYF.

The chain employs TRBV15 and TRBJ2-5; 10 positions match TRBD1. The CDR3 loop spans 17 amino acids. The germline V gene encodes CDR1 LNHNV and CDR2 YYDKDF (reference sequence). J gave up 2 bases and V 0 bases, and 6 bases lay outside the gene matches. Written as DNA, the CDR3 is TGTGCCACCAGCAGAGACCGGGACAGGGGACAACAAGAGACCCAGTACTTC. As protein: CATSRDRDRGQQETQYF.

This rearrangement joins TRBV7-8 to TRBJ1-2, with unresolved D. The CDR3 is 13 residues long. Germline V gene lookup returns CDR1 SGHVS and CDR2 FQNEAQ. Trimming took 5 bases from V and 8 from J, leaving 15 bases between them. The CDR3 reads CASSTRAFGGYTF. DNA of the CDR3: TGTGCCAGCAGCACTAGAGCCTTCGGAGGCTACACCTTC.

The chain employs TRBV28 and TRBJ1-1; D is perhaps TRBD1 (5 bases). Germline CDR1 MDHEN, CDR2 SYDVKM. Between the trimmed V and J ends, which lost 2 bases and 8 bases, there was a span of 12 bases. The CDR3 has 13 residues. CDR3 sequence: CASSLTAGREAFF. CDR3 coding DNA: TGTGCCAGCAGTTTAACCGCAGGGAGGGAAGCTTTCTTT.

The chain recombines TRBV19 with TRBJ2-1; no firm D call. V lost 3 bases and J lost 1, with 10 bases in between. The CDR3 runs to 15 residues. Germline V lookup: CDR1 LNHDA, CDR2 SQIVND (reference sequence). CDR3 bases: TGTGCCAGTAGTATTCGCTGGGCATCCTACAATGAGCAGTTCTTC. Protein product: CASSIRWASYNEQFF.

The chain recombines TRBV18 with TRBJ1-1; D is ambiguous. This CDR3 region has 14 residues. Germline CDR1 is KGHSH and CDR2 is LQKENI. The V end was cut by 3 bases, the J end by 1 base, with 9 bases between. The CDR3 nucleotides read TGTGCCAGCTCACCGGGGAGTTCGAACACTGAAGCTTTCTTT. This gives the protein CASSPGSSNTEAFF.

This chain uses TRBV7-9 with TRBJ1-3, with a tentative D call TRBD1 (5 bases). Trimming took off 5 bases at V and 6 bases at J, with 14 bases between the two ends. From germline, CDR1 is SEHNR and CDR2 FQNEAQ (reference sequence). This CDR3 comprises 14 residues. CDR3 amino acids: CASSRTRLPNTIYF. The DNA of the CDR3 is TGTGCCAGCAGCCGGACAAGATTACCAAACACCATATATTTT.

The chain has TRBV5-6 and TRBJ1-2; no clear D. The CDR3 is 16 amino acids. The V end lost 6 bases, the J end lost 0 bases, and 18 bases lay between the germline ends. Germline V gene data show CDR1 as SGHDT and CDR2 as YYEEEE. CDR3 DNA sequence: TGTGCCAGCACCCGACTTTGGCTTCCGGCTAACTATGGCTACACCTTC. It codes for CASTRLWLPANYGYTF.

The chain couples TRBV4-2 to TRBJ2-7, with 7 bases fitting TRBD2. Germline loops: CDR1 LGHNA, CDR2 YNFKEQ. The CDR3 is 18 amino acids. With 2 bases clipped from V and 3 bases from J, the junction kept 16 bases outside the gene matches. CDR3 residues: CASSQQPTTSAVNYEQYF. CDR3 nucleotide sequence: TGTGCCAGCAGCCAACAACCTACAACTAGCGCTGTTAACTACGAGCAGTACTTC.

The V gene is TRBV7-6, the J gene TRBJ1-4, with no clear D. The CDR3 has 15 residues. Trimming pared 5 bases from V and 4 bases from J, leaving 14 bases between. From germline, CDR1 is SGHVS and CDR2 FNYEAQ. The CDR3 loop reads CASSLDRQVNEKLFF. DNA for the CDR3: TGTGCCAGCAGCCTAGACCGGCAGGTTAATGAAAAACTGTTTTTT. The full variable domain, its missing parts supplied by reference TRBV7-6 and TRBJ1-4, is GAGVSQSPRYKVTKRGQDVALRCDPISGHVSLYWYRQALGQGPEFLTYFNYEAQQDKSGLPNDRFSAERPEGSISTLTIQRTEQRDSAMYRCASSLDRQVNEKLFFGSGTQLSVL.

This chain links TRBV5-1 with TRBJ1-4, with D maybe TRBD1 (5 bases). The CDR3 is made up of 14 amino acids. Trimming cost V 2 bases and J 6 bases, with 11 bases left between them. Germline loops: CDR1 SGHRS, CDR2 YFSETQ. CDR3: CASSFRVGDEKLFF. In nucleotides, the CDR3 is TGCGCCAGCAGCTTCAGGGTGGGCGATGAAAAACTGTTTTTT.

This chain connects TRBV27 to TRBJ2-7; D possibly corresponds to TRBD2 (5 bases). Trimming stripped 8 bases from V and 4 bases from J, with 18 bases between. Germline CDR1 and CDR2: MNHEY and SMNVEV (reference sequence). This CDR3 has 14 residues. CDR3 sequence: CASSRGTFPYEQYF. CDR3 coding DNA: TGTGCCAGCTCCCGGGGTACCTTTCCTTACGAGCAGTACTTC.

This rearrangement joins TRBV10-3 to TRBJ2-7, with 7 nucleotides matching TRBD1. The germline V gene has CDR1 ENHRY and CDR2 SYGVKD. V was clipped by 0 bases and J by 6 bases; unmatched bases: 8. The CDR3 length is 15 residues. CDR3 nucleotide sequence: TGTGCCATCAGTGAGTCGAAAGGGGCAGGGGGCGAGCAGTACTTC. Amino acids: CAISESKGAGGEQYF.

This sequence joins TRBV28 and TRBJ2-7, with a tentative D call TRBD1 (5 bases). The V and J ends lost 6 bases and 0 bases respectively, with 12 bases between them. This CDR3 spans 14 amino acids. From germline, CDR1 is MDHEN and CDR2 SYDVKM. This chain's CDR3 is CASRGRASSYEQYF. In DNA form, the CDR3 reads TGTGCCAGCAGGGGCAGGGCTAGCTCCTACGAGCAGTACTTC. Full variable domain (remainder filled in from reference TRBV28 and TRBJ2-7): DVKVTQSSRYLVKRTGEKVFLECVQDMDHENMFWYRQDPGLGLRLIYFSYDVKMKEKGDIPEGYSVSREKKERFSLILESASTNQTSMYLCASRGRASSYEQYFGPGTRLTVT.